The source of this T cell receptor (beta chain) is a study of T-cell reconstitution after alpha-beta-depleted transplantation in children. Library preparation (for TCRbeta) was performed with unique molecular identifiers. TCRdb called the PCR reads again in MiXCR, with one record for every CDR3 protein. The table lists hundreds of thousands of distinct CDR3 sequences, about an eighth of them singletons, with around 0.8% in the top ten. Study findings and constraints: At one year after transplant, newly produced T cells mostly accounted for T-cell counts and diversity. Expanded clones from the graft, numbering several hundred, reportedly supplied alpha-beta T cells about two months after transplant. TCRbeta diversity was high at day 60 in some patients (a result of surviving recipient T cells and thymic progenitors).

The CDR3 extends over 14 amino acids. V dropped 3 bases and J dropped 5 bases, with 14 bases sitting between them. CDR1 is MGHDK and CDR2 is SYGVNS in the germline V gene. This clonotype has a handful of counts. What it binds is not known. The TCR originated in a girl aged 2-10 years with congenital amegakaryocytic thrombocytopenia, due to receive a stem cell transplant. The genes are TRBV25-1 and TRBJ2-7; D possibly corresponds to TRBD1 (6 bases). The sequences come from PBMCs, collected before TCRalphabeta/CD19-depleted stem cell transplant. The CDR3 region has the DNA TGTGCCAGCAGTGACCTTATCGACAGGCACGAGCAGTACTTC. It translates to CASSDLIDRHEQYF.